This passage covers 3 T cell receptor beta chains from one sample sequenced in a study of brain T cells in children with intractable seizures. TCRdb keeps only in-frame clones here, not all; method: immunoSEQ multiplex PCR. The repertoire includes 60,000 to 65,000 clones, about 96% of them detected once, and 0.38% sits in the top ten. The specimen comprised peripheral blood, sampled at surgery. These receptors came from a boy in the first two years of life with focal cortical dysplasia and intractable seizures.

J is TRBJ2-5 and V is TRBV7-3; D remains unclear. V was trimmed by 2 bases and J by 5 bases, leaving 15 bases between them. From germline, CDR1 is SGHTA and CDR2 FQGTGA. The CDR3 runs to 15 residues. CDR3 amino acids: CASSLLPTWRETQYF. The CDR3 bases are TGTGCCAGCAGCTTACTCCCGACTTGGCGGGAGACCCAGTACTTC.

The chain is built from TRBV5-1 and TRBJ1-2; TRBD1 matches 7 bases. The CDR3 loop spans 14 amino acids. Trimming took 0 bases from V and 4 from J; bases not matched to a gene: 3. Germline V gives CDR1 SGHRS, CDR2 YFSETQ. CDR3 amino acids: CASSLDRGGYGYTF. The CDR3 region has the DNA TGCGCCAGCAGCTTGGACAGGGGCGGCTATGGCTACACCTTC.

J is TRBJ2-3 and V is TRBV19, with D possibly being TRBD1 (5 bases). V lost 7 bases and J lost 0, with 14 bases in between. The CDR3 spans 15 residues. Looked up from germline, CDR1 is LNHDA and CDR2 is SQIVND (reference sequence). The CDR3 DNA sequence: TGTGCCAGTACTCGGACATACCAAAGCACAGATACGCAGTATTTT. Its translation: CASTRTYQSTDTQYF. The full variable domain, its missing parts supplied by reference TRBV19 and TRBJ2-3, is DGGITQSPKYLFRKEGQNVTLSCEQNLNHDAMYWYRQDPGQGLRLIYYSQIVNDFQKGDIAEGYSVSREKKESFPLTVTSAQKNPTAFYLCASTRTYQSTDTQYFGPGTRLTVL.